This TCR beta chain was sequenced in a study of cytomegalovirus exposure and HLA in healthy donors. As regards this clone: Its antigen is still unknown. The junction departs from the called germline gene at one end, perhaps through a read error.

CDR1 is SGHDT, CDR2 YYEEEE, per germline. The CDR3 contains 17 residues. Study-wide results and caveats: Rarity characterized most TCR sequences, yet some public TCRs appeared in many donors. HLA alleles showed associations with fewer than 20,000 TCR beta sequences in a later analysis, at a 0.05 false discovery rate. Apparent HLA restriction characterized most CMV-associated TCR beta chains in a later analysis.

A multiplex PCR was run with 60 Vbeta primers and 13 Jbeta primers. Here immunoSEQ multiplex PCR was the method, and the copy in TCRdb shows in-frame clones only, minus some. The top ten clones hold 1.5% to 2% of a sample with 200,000 to 250,000 clones, about 70% of them seen once. The sequenced sample was PBMCs. The V call is TRBV5-6, the J call TRBJ1-2, with a possible D match to TRBD1 (6 bases). This receptor was obtained from a woman younger than 45 in good health and CMV-seronegative. The CDR3 spells CVSSLYRDPYTNYGYTF. CDR3 nucleotide sequence: TGTGTCAGCAGCCTATACAGGGACCCTTACACTAACTATGGCTACACCTTC.